Presented here are 6 T cell receptor beta chains from one specimen sequenced in a study of OX40 agonist ivuxolimab in advanced cancers. The repertoire was sequenced with immunoSEQ multiplex PCR; TCRdb's copy has only in-frame clones and lacks some. The table shows some 23,000 clones, with roughly 93% occurring only once. The source material was CD4+ or CD8+ T cells sorted from blood, sampled in a trial of the OX40 agonist ivuxolimab. Receptors originate from an adult with an advanced solid tumor such as melanoma, head and neck, liver or kidney cancer.

The chain employs TRBV5-4 and TRBJ1-3; D gene unclear. The CDR3 covers 18 residues. Germline V lookup: CDR1 SGHNT, CDR2 YYREEE (reference sequence). Trimming took 0 bases from V and 2 from J, leaving 18 bases between them. CDR3 sequence reads: CASSLAGLVPAPGNTIYF. CDR3 in DNA: TGTGCCAGCAGCTTGGCCGGTTTAGTCCCCGCTCCTGGAAACACCATATATTTT.

The chain joins TRBV5-1 to TRBJ2-3; D might be TRBD1 or TRBD2, each matching 5 bases. Trimming stripped 5 bases from V and 8 bases from J, with 6 bases between. This CDR3 is built from 10 residues. CDR1 is SGHRS and CDR2 is YFSETQ in the germline V gene. The CDR3 sequence: CASSGGTQYF. In DNA form, the CDR3 reads TGCGCCAGCAGTGGGGGTACGCAGTATTTT.

Concerning this clone itself: The junction and the germline gene differ at one end; a read error may be behind it. This chain links TRBV7-7 with TRBJ2-2; the D gene is possibly TRBD2 (5 bases). The CDR3 extends over 17 amino acids. Germline CDR1 is SSHAT and CDR2 is FNYEAQ (reference sequence). The CDR3 loop is CASSLGSERTNTGELFF. In nucleotides, the CDR3 is TGTGCTAGCAGCTTGGGGAGCGAGCGGACGAACACCGGGGAGCTGTTTTTT.

The chain carries TRBV30 and TRBJ2-7; D may be TRBD1 (6 bases). V was cut by 2 bases and J by 5 bases, with 13 bases left in between. Germline CDR1 and CDR2: GTSNPN and SVGIG (reference sequence). The CDR3 runs to 13 residues. The CDR3 loop reads CAWSWGQANEQYF. CDR3 coding DNA: TGTGCCTGGAGTTGGGGGCAGGCAAACGAGCAGTACTTC.

The J gene is TRBJ1-1, the V gene TRBV10-1, with no clear D. The CDR3 is made up of 14 amino acids. Trimming shortened V by 7 bases and J by 6 bases, and 18 bases separated the two germline ends. Germline CDR1 is WNHNN and CDR2 is SYGVQD (reference sequence). The CDR3 is CASILRVVGSEAFF. CDR3 DNA: TGCGCCAGCATTCTAAGGGTGGTGGGATCTGAAGCTTTCTTT.

This clone was counted a single time. V gene TRBV6-1 combines with J gene TRBJ2-3; 7 bases match TRBD1. CDR3 size: 17 residues. V was clipped by 0 bases and J by 11 bases; unmatched bases: 17. The V gene's germline CDR1 is MNHNS and CDR2 SASEGT. The CDR3 loop is CASSEAPASAIQGRQYF. The CDR3 DNA reads as TGTGCCAGCAGTGAAGCGCCAGCCTCAGCGATACAGGGGCGGCAGTATTTT.